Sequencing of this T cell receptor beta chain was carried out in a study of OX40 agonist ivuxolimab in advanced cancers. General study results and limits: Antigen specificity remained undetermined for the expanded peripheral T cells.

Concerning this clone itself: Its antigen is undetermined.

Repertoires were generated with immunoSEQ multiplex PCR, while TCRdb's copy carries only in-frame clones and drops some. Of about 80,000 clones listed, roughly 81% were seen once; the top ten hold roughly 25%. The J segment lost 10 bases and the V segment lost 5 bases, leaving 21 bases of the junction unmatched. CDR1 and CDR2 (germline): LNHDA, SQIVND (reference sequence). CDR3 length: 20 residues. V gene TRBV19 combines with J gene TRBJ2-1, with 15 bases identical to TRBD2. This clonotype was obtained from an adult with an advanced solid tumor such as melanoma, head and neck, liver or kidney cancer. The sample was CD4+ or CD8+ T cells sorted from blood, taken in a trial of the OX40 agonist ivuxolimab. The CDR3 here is CASSFSGAPGTSGRRDEQFF. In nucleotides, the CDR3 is TGTGCCAGTAGTTTCTCAGGCGCCCCTGGGACTAGCGGGAGGCGAGACGAGCAGTTCTTC.